The rows below give T cell receptor beta chains drawn from one sample of a study of CD8+ T cells in alopecia areata. Clones were sequenced by immunoSEQ multiplex PCR, and TCRdb holds only the in-frame ones, with some missing. Of about 190,000 clones in the sample, just under 65% are singletons; the top ten hold about 1.3%. Sequencing used CD4+ T cells sorted from blood, obtained at week 49, from a patient treated with tofacitinib. These receptor sequences come from a human donor with alopecia areata. The CDR3 runs from the conserved cysteine through the conserved F or W. The D gene is left open where the match is weak. A row's size may be missing; if present it is once, few, many or a size class.

length	size	V	J	D	CDR3	DNA
15	many	TRBV28	TRBJ2-3	TRBD2	CASSFAGGIKDTQYF	TGTGCCAGCAGTTTCGCGGGGGGGATTAAGGATACGCAGTATTTT
15	-	TRBV10-2	TRBJ1-4	TRBD1	CASSDRQGTNEKLFF	TGCGCCAGCAGTGACCGACAGGGAACTAATGAAAAACTGTTTTTT
13	-	TRBV30	TRBJ1-4	-	CAWGTPTNEKLFF	TGTGCCTGGGGGACACCAACTAATGAAAAACTGTTTTTT
11	once	TRBV20-1	TRBJ1-2	-	CSAREDYGYTF	TGCAGTGCTAGGGAGGATTATGGCTACACCTTC
14	-	TRBV30	TRBJ2-3	TRBD1	CAWSEGGIADTQYF	TGTGCCTGGAGTGAAGGGGGCATCGCAGATACGCAGTATTTT
14	-	TRBV6-6	TRBJ2-7	-	CASRGGQTRYEQYF	TGTGCCAGCAGGGGGGGACAGACGAGGTACGAGCAGTACTTC
14	few	TRBV6-6	TRBJ2-7	TRBD1	CASSYSTGVGEQYF	TGTGCCAGCAGTTACTCGACAGGGGTGGGCGAGCAGTACTTC
16	few	TRBV27	TRBJ1-3	-	CASSLVPPNSGNTIYF	TGTGCCAGCAGTTTGGTACCACCGAACTCTGGAAACACCATATATTTT
13	-	TRBV6-6	TRBJ2-7	-	CASSHGTRYEQYF	TGTGCCAGCAGTCACGGGACTCGCTACGAGCAGTACTTC
13	-	TRBV19	TRBJ1-1	-	CASSIVKNFEAFF	TGTGCCAGTAGTATCGTGAAGAATTTCGAAGCTTTCTTT
14	few	TRBV5-6	TRBJ2-3	TRBD2	CASSPGLASDTQYF	TGTGCCAGCAGCCCGGGACTAGCGTCAGATACGCAGTATTTT
16	few	TRBV7-3	TRBJ2-3	-	CASSTRGQHLTDTQYF	TGTGCCAGCAGCACCCGGGGCCAACATCTCACAGATACGCAGTATTTT
15	once	TRBV7-2	TRBJ1-2	-	CASSLALTGNYGYTF	TGTGCCAGCAGCTTAGCGCTCACAGGGAACTATGGCTACACCTTC
14	-	TRBV10-3	TRBJ2-1	-	CAISEGVSASEQFF	TGTGCCATCAGTGAGGGGGTCTCAGCGTCGGAGCAGTTCTTC
15	many	TRBV14	TRBJ1-3	-	CASSQAAVSGNTIYF	TGTGCCAGCAGCCAAGCCGCGGTCTCTGGAAACACCATATATTTT
14	-	TRBV28	TRBJ1-2	TRBD1	CASSSLGTAYGYTF	TGTGCCAGCAGTTCCCTCGGGACAGCCTATGGCTACACCTTC
15	-	TRBV25-1	TRBJ2-4	-	CASSETALAKNIQYF	TGTGCCAGCAGTGAAACCGCTCTAGCCAAAAACATTCAGTACTTC
13	once	TRBV30	TRBJ1-1	-	CAWRGFGEVEAFF	TGTGCCTGGAGAGGGTTCGGGGAAGTTGAAGCTTTCTTT